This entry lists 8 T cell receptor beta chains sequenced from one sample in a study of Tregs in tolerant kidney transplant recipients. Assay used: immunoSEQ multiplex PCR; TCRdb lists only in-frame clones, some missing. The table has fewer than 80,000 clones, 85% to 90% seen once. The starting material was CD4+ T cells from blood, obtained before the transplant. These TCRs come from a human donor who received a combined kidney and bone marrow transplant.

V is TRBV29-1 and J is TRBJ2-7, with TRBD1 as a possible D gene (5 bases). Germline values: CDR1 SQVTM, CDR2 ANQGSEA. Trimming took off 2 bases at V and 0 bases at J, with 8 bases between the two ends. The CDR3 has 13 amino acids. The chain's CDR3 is CSVEPDNSYEQYF. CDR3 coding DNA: TGCAGCGTTGAACCGGACAACTCCTACGAGCAGTACTTC.

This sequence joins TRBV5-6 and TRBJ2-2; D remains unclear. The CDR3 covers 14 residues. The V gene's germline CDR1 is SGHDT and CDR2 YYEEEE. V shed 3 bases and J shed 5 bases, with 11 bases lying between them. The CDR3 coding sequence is TGTGCCAGCAGCTACTCGAAAGAAACCGGGGAGCTGTTTTTT. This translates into CASSYSKETGELFF.

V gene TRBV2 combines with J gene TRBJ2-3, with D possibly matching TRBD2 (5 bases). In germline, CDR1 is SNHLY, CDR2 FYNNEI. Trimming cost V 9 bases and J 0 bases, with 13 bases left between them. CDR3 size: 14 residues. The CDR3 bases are TGTGCCAGTCAGCCACTAGTCAGCACAGATACGCAGTATTTT. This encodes CASQPLVSTDTQYF.

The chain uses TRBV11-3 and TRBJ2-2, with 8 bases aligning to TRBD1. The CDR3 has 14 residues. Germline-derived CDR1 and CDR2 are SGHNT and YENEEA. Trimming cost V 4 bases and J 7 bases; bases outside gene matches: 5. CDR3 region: CASSSRTGFGELFF. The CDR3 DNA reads TGTGCCAGCAGCTCCCGGACAGGGTTCGGGGAGCTGTTTTTT.

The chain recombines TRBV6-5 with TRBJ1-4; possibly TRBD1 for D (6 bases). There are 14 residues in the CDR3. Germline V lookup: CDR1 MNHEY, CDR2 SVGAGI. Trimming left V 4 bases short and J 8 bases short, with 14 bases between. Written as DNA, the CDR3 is TGTGCCAGCAGTTCGACAGGTTCAGGGGAAAAACTGTTTTTT. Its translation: CASSSTGSGEKLFF.

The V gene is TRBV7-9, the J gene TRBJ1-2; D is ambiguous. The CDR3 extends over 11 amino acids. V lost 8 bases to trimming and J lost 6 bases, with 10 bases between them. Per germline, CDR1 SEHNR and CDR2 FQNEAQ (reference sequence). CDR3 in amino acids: CASPRGNGYTF. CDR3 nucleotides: TGTGCCAGCCCCCGCGGGAATGGCTACACCTTC.

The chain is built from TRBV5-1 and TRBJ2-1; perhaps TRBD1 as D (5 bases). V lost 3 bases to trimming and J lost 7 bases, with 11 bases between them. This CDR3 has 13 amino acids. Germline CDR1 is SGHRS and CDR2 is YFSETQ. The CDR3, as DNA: TGCGCCAGCAGCTGGGGCCTGAATAATGAGCAGTTCTTC. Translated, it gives CASSWGLNNEQFF.

DNA of the CDR3: TGTGCCAGCAGCTTAGGTGACAATTACAATGAGCAGTTCTTC. Amino acid sequence: CASSLGDNYNEQFF. This chain links TRBV7-2 with TRBJ2-1, with D unclear. CDR1 is SGHTA and CDR2 is FQGNSA in the germline V gene. The CDR3 runs 14 residues. Deletions cut 1 base from V and 4 bases from J, with 8 bases between.